This T cell receptor (beta chain) came from a study of T cell changes during pregnancy in multiple sclerosis. Per germline, CDR1 ENHRY and CDR2 SYGVKD. There are 19 residues in the CDR3. The ends were cut back, 4 bases at V and 6 bases at J, with 27 bases in the middle. The repertoire was sequenced with immunoSEQ multiplex PCR; TCRdb's copy has only in-frame clones and lacks some. Here the sample spans just under 85,000 clones, 90% to 95% being singletons. Sequences were derived from peripheral blood, sampled in the first trimester of pregnancy. This clonotype was sampled from a female donor with multiple sclerosis, enrolled in a pregnancy study. This chain links TRBV10-3 with TRBJ2-2; D possibly corresponds to TRBD1 (5 bases). CDR3 loop: CAISVKSGWVNHSSGELFF. The CDR3 region has the DNA TGTGCCATCAGTGTAAAGTCAGGGTGGGTTAATCATTCGTCCGGGGAGCTGTTTTTT.